A single sample is the source of the 2 T cell receptor beta chains below, sequenced in a study of T cells after yellow fever vaccination. One entry per CDR3 protein results from TCRdb running MiXCR on the 5' RACE reads. The profile covers about 550,000 distinct CDR3 sequences, with roughly a fifth appearing a single time and approximately 15% taken by the ten largest. The specimen was PBMCs, collected 15 days after the yellow fever booster vaccination. These receptors all stem from a man aged 25 to 40 who received the YFV17D yellow fever vaccine.

The chain uses TRBV9 and TRBJ2-1; tentatively, D is TRBD1 or TRBD2 (6 bases each). The CDR3 extends over 13 amino acids. Germline assignment: CDR1 SGDLS and CDR2 YYNGEE. V shed 1 base and J shed 14 bases, with 16 bases lying between them. The CDR3 DNA is TGTGCCAGCAGCGTACCTCCCTCGCGGGACAAGTTCTTC. Encoded protein: CASSVPPSRDKFF.

This clonotype was detected a few times. The chain has TRBV30 and TRBJ2-1; D unclear. CDR3 length equals 16 residues. The germline V gene encodes CDR1 GTSNPN and CDR2 SVGIG (reference sequence). The V end was cut by 1 base, the J end by 4 bases, with 17 bases between. The DNA for the CDR3 is TGTGCCTGGAGTGGTTTTTCAGACGAGGTTTACAATGAGCAGTTCTTC. Translating gives CAWSGFSDEVYNEQFF.